This T cell receptor beta chain was observed in a study of CD4 and CD8 cells across lung adenocarcinoma regions. The germline gives CDR1 ENHRY, CDR2 SYGVKD. The CDR3 consists of 17 residues. Samples came from patients with localized non-small cell lung adenocarcinoma. A remark on this clonotype: An end of the junction does not agree with germline; a read error may underlie this.

TCRdb analysed the PCR reads with MiXCR anew, one entry per CDR3 protein. The table lists 8,500 to 10,000 distinct CDR3 sequences, about 51% of them singletons. The sequence was obtained from a male donor with lung adenocarcinoma. The CD4 and CD8 labels of this study may be unreliable. The sample comprised CD4+ T cells from the margin of a lung tumor. V and J are TRBV10-3 and TRBJ2-3, with TRBD2 matching 11 bases. Here the CDR3 reads CAISAPTSGRAKDTQYF. The CDR3 DNA reads TGTGCCATCAGTGCCCCTACTAGCGGGAGAGCCAAAGATACGCAGTATTTC.